These 20 T cell receptor beta chains originate from one sample sequenced in a study of blood T cell repertoires in COVID-19. This table comes from immunoSEQ multiplex PCR, and its TCRdb copy is limited to in-frame clones, with some not included. Here the sample spans over 200,000 clones, 87% being singletons. Sequencing was performed on peripheral blood. These receptors were collected from a man aged 35-49 years with active or convalescent COVID-19.

The CDR3 protein is CASSSPRGGTDTQYF. The DNA of the CDR3 is TGTGCCAGCAGCTCTCCCCGGGGAGGCACAGATACGCAGTATTTT. The rearrangement joins TRBV7-2 to TRBJ2-3; possibly TRBD2 for D (5 bases). CDR1 is SGHTA and CDR2 is FQGNSA in the germline V gene. The V and J ends lost 4 bases and 1 base respectively, with 12 bases between them. The CDR3 is made up of 15 amino acids.

The V and J genes are TRBV7-3 and TRBJ2-5; possible D gene TRBD1, 6 bases. The CDR3 runs 13 residues. Germline CDR1 SGHTA, CDR2 FQGTGA. Trimming left V 5 bases short and J 1 base short, with 8 bases between. The CDR3 DNA reads as TGTGCCAGCAGCGCAGGGGCCCAAGAGACCCAGTACTTC. It specifies CASSAGAQETQYF.

The chain has TRBV9 and TRBJ2-2; 11 bases fit TRBD2. CDR3 length: 16 residues. CDR1 and CDR2 from the germline V gene are SGDLS and YYNGEE. The V and J ends lost 3 bases and 1 base, in that order; junction bases with no gene match: 2. The CDR3, as DNA: TGTGCCAGCAGCGCCGGGACTAGCGGGAACACCGGGGAGCTGTTTTTT. Its translation: CASSAGTSGNTGELFF.

This chain joins TRBV24-1 and TRBJ2-3; the match to TRBD2 covers 14 bases. Germline V gene lookup returns CDR1 KGHDR and CDR2 SFDVKD. There are 17 residues in the CDR3. The J segment lost 4 bases and the V segment lost 0 bases, leaving 2 bases of the junction unmatched. In DNA form, the CDR3 reads TGTGCCACCAGTGATTTGCGGACTAGCGGGGGGTCAGATACGCAGTATTTT. Encoded protein: CATSDLRTSGGSDTQYF.

The chain carries TRBV19 and TRBJ1-3; D remains unclear. The CDR3 extends over 15 amino acids. Trimming shortened V by 7 bases and J by 4 bases, and 17 bases separated the two germline ends. The germline V gene has CDR1 LNHDA and CDR2 SQIVND (reference sequence). The CDR3 DNA follows: TGTGCCAGTACTACCCGCGGAGTGAACGGAAACACCATATATTTT. Protein sequence: CASTTRGVNGNTIYF. The whole variable domain, remainder taken from reference TRBV19 and TRBJ1-3, is DGGITQSPKYLFRKEGQNVTLSCEQNLNHDAMYWYRQDPGQGLRLIYYSQIVNDFQKGDIAEGYSVSREKKESFPLTVTSAQKNPTAFYLCASTTRGVNGNTIYFGEGSWLTVV.

The chain employs TRBV29-1 and TRBJ2-5; 9 bases map to TRBD2. V was pared by 2 bases and J by 6 bases, with 10 bases of the junction left unmatched. CDR3 length equals 15 residues. Germline-derived CDR1 and CDR2 are SQVTM and ANQGSEA. The CDR3 spells CSVELRGGTSKTQYF. For the CDR3, the DNA is TGCAGCGTTGAACTGCGGGGGGGCACATCGAAGACCCAGTACTTC.

There are a few counts of this clone. The chain joins TRBV5-1 to TRBJ2-7; a weak D match, TRBD1 (5 bases). Germline-derived CDR1 and CDR2 are SGHRS and YFSETQ. The length of the CDR3 is 16 residues. V shed 0 bases and J shed 4 bases, with 17 bases lying between them. The CDR3 loop is CASSLAPDSSGYEQYF. CDR3 DNA sequence: TGCGCCAGCAGCTTGGCACCCGACAGTTCTGGGTACGAGCAGTACTTC.

The genes are TRBV6-6 and TRBJ2-1; 9 bases match TRBD1. CDR1 and CDR2 (germline): MNHNY, SVGAGI (reference sequence). The CDR3 contains 15 residues. V lost 6 bases and J lost 1; bases outside the gene matches: 4. In nucleotides, the CDR3 is TGTGCCAGCAGGAACAGGGGGCATTCCTACAATGAGCAGTTCTTC. Translating gives CASRNRGHSYNEQFF.

V gene TRBV4-2 combines with J gene TRBJ2-1, with 11 nucleotides matching TRBD2. J lost 3 bases, V lost 5 bases, and 6 bases had no gene match. Germline V gives CDR1 LGHNA, CDR2 YNFKEQ. This CDR3 spans 16 amino acids. The DNA of the CDR3 is TGTGCCAGCAGCGCGCAACTAGCGGGAGTCTACAATGAGCAGTTCTTC. Its translation: CASSAQLAGVYNEQFF.

This clone was seen a single time. The chain joins TRBV13 to TRBJ1-1, with 8 positions matching TRBD1. J gave up 0 bases and V 0 bases, and 0 bases lay outside the gene matches. CDR3 length equals 15 residues. Germline values: CDR1 PRHDT, CDR2 FYEKMQ (reference sequence). The CDR3 DNA reads as TGTGCCAGCAGCTTAGGGACAGGGGTGAACACTGAAGCTTTCTTT. Encoded protein: CASSLGTGVNTEAFF.

The CDR3 region is CASSPGGSYGYTF. The CDR3 region has the DNA TGTGCCAGTAGTCCAGGGGGGAGCTATGGCTACACCTTC. V gene TRBV19 combines with J gene TRBJ1-2, with 7 bases that match TRBD1. The CDR3 runs 13 residues. The V and J ends lost 5 bases and 4 bases, in that order; junction bases with no gene match: 4. The germline V gene encodes CDR1 LNHDA and CDR2 SQIVND (reference sequence).

The gene calls are TRBV11-2 and TRBJ2-3; D unclear. CDR1 is SGHAT and CDR2 is FQNNGV in the germline V gene. V lost 5 bases, J lost 0 bases, and 3 bases lay in between. The CDR3 is made up of 12 amino acids. CDR3 DNA sequence: TGTGCCAGCAGCCCTAGCACAGATACGCAGTATTTT. Translated, it gives CASSPSTDTQYF.

In its sample, this clone was seen once. The genes are TRBV9 and TRBJ2-7, with D hard to call. Looked up from germline, CDR1 is SGDLS and CDR2 is YYNGEE. This CDR3 region has 15 residues. V lost 0 bases and J lost 0, with 10 bases in between. CDR3 sequence: CASSVDTTISYEQYF. The CDR3 coding sequence is TGTGCCAGCAGCGTAGATACTACTATCTCCTACGAGCAGTACTTC.

The chain combines TRBV29-1 with TRBJ1-1; D is unresolved. V dropped 5 bases and J dropped 4 bases, with 14 bases sitting between them. The CDR3 totals 13 residues. In germline, CDR1 is SQVTM, CDR2 ANQGSEA. This CDR3 reads CSVNGGSSTEAFF. CDR3 nucleotide sequence: TGCAGCGTTAACGGCGGGTCTAGCACTGAAGCTTTCTTT.

Comment on this clone: The same CDR3 is also encoded by other DNA sequences in this sample. The chain employs TRBV9 and TRBJ2-5; 7 bases map to TRBD1. The junction had 3 bases not matched to a gene; V was cut back by 0 bases and J by 1 base. CDR1 is SGDLS, CDR2 YYNGEE, per germline. This CDR3 spans 15 amino acids. The CDR3 region is CASSVVSGGQETQYF. CDR3 sequence (DNA): TGTGCCAGCAGCGTAGTATCAGGGGGCCAAGAGACCCAGTACTTC.

The genes are TRBV4-1 and TRBJ2-5; 8 bases agree with TRBD1. The germline V gene has CDR1 MGHRA and CDR2 YSYEKL. The CDR3 has 17 residues. With 1 base clipped from V and 2 bases from J, the junction kept 9 bases outside the gene matches. The CDR3 reads CASSQGDRGVGQETQYF. CDR3 bases: TGCGCCAGCAGCCAAGGCGACAGGGGCGTAGGGCAAGAGACCCAGTACTTC.

The rearrangement joins TRBV30 to TRBJ1-5; D gene unclear. From germline, CDR1 is GTSNPN and CDR2 SVGIG (reference sequence). The CDR3 is 12 amino acids. Trimming took off 2 bases at V and 0 bases at J, with 2 bases between the two ends. Here the CDR3 reads CAWSLSNQPQHF. CDR3 coding DNA: TGTGCCTGGAGTCTTAGCAATCAGCCCCAGCATTTT.

This clone has just a few counts. The rearrangement links TRBV5-1 to TRBJ2-7; 11 bases map to TRBD1. The CDR3 contains 15 residues. Germline lookup yields CDR1 SGHRS and CDR2 YFSETQ. Trimming cost V 7 bases and J 5 bases; bases outside gene matches: 11. CDR3 nucleotides: TGCGCCAGCGCTTTGACGGGACAGGGGGACCACGAGCAGTACTTC. Protein: CASALTGQGDHEQYF.

The chain has TRBV28 and TRBJ1-2, with D tentatively TRBD1 (6 bases). The CDR3 is 14 amino acids. Germline V CDR1 and CDR2: MDHEN, SYDVKM. The ends were cut back, 5 bases at V and 8 bases at J, with 18 bases in the middle. This CDR3 reads CASSGSRGWLGYTF. The DNA of the CDR3 is TGTGCCAGCAGTGGGAGCAGGGGTTGGTTGGGCTACACCTTC.

This clone has a single count. The gene calls are TRBV28 and TRBJ2-3; 13 bases agree with TRBD2. This CDR3 has 16 amino acids. The V gene's germline CDR1 is MDHEN and CDR2 SYDVKM. V lost 5 bases, J lost 2 bases, and 4 bases stayed unmatched. The CDR3 region has the DNA TGTGCCAGCAGTCAAGGGACTAGCGGGACCACAGATACGCAGTATTTT. It translates to CASSQGTSGTTDTQYF. Complete variable domain (other parts from reference TRBV28 and TRBJ2-3): DVKVTQSSRYLVKRTGEKVFLECVQDMDHENMFWYRQDPGLGLRLIYFSYDVKMKEKGDIPEGYSVSREKKERFSLILESASTNQTSMYLCASSQGTSGTTDTQYFGPGTRLTVL.